The clone carrying this TCR beta chain showed up many times. Its antigen is as yet unknown. Breast cancer patients provided tissue from their axillary draining lymph nodes. This entry comes from a study of breast tumors, draining lymph nodes, adjacent tissues. Each CDR3 protein gets one entry after TCRdb re-called the multiplex PCR reads with MiXCR. The data hold 200,000 to 300,000 distinct CDR3 sequences, with about 33% observed a single time. Trimming left V 4 bases short and J 4 bases short, with 13 bases between. The germline V gene encodes CDR1 SGHTA and CDR2 FQGNSA. This CDR3 is 14 amino acids long. Whole-study findings and limits: Tumors had less TCR diversity than lymph nodes, more than nontumor tissue. Data only fit, rather than demonstrated, lymph node origin of most tumor T cells. Tumor and nontumor repertoires were significantly more similar in luminal-like than in basal-like breast cancer.

The specimen sequenced was axillary lymph node tissue. This sequence was found in a female donor with breast cancer. Some clones in this sample may be carry-over from other donors' samples. The rearrangement links TRBV7-2 to TRBJ2-5; D might be TRBD1 (6 bases). The CDR3 DNA reads as TGTGCCAGCAGCTCAAAGGGCAGGGGAGAGACCCAGTACTTC. It translates to CASSSKGRGETQYF. Full variable domain (outside the CDR3, taken from reference TRBV7-2 and TRBJ2-5): GAGVSQSPSNKVTEKGKDVELRCDPISGHTALYWYRQSLGQGLEFLIYFQGNSAPDKSGLPSDRFSAERTGGSVSTLTIQRTQQEDSAVYLCASSSKGRGETQYFGPGTRLLVL.